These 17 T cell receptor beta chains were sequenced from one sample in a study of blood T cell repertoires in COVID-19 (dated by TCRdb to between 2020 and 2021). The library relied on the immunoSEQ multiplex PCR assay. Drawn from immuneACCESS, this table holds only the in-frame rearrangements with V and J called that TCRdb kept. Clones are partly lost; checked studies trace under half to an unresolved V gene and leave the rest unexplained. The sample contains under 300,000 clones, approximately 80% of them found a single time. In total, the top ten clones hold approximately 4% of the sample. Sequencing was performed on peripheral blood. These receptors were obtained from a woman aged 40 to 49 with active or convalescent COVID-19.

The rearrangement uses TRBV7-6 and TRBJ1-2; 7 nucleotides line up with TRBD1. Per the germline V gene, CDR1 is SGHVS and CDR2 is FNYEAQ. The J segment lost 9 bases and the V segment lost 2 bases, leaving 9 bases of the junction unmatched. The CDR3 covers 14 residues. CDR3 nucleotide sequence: TGTGCCAGCAGCTTAACGGATTCAGGGGGAAGCTACACCTTC. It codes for CASSLTDSGGSYTF.

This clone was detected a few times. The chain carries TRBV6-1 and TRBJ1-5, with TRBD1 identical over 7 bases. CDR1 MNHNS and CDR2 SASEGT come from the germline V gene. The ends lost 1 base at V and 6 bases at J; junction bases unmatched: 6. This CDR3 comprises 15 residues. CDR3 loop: CASSEGQGEGQPQHF. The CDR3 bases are TGTGCCAGCAGTGAAGGACAGGGCGAGGGTCAGCCCCAGCATTTT.

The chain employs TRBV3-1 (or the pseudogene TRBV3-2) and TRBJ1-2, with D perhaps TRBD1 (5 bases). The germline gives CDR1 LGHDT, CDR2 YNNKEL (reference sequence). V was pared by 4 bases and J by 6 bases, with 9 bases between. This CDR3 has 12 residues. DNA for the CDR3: TGTGCCAGCAGCCCTGGGGGGAATGGCTACACCTTC. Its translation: CASSPGGNGYTF.

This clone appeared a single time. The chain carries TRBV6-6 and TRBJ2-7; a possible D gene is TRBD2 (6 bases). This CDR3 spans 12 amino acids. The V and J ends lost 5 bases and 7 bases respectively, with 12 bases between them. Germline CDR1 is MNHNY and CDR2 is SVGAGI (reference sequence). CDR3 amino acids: CASSRAGGEQYF. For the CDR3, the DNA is TGTGCCAGCAGTCGAGCCGGGGGTGAGCAGTACTTC.

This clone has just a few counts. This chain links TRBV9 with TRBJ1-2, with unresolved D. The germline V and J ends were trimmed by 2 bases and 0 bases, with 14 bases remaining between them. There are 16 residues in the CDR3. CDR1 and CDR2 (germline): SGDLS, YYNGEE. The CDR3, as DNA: TGTGCCAGCAGCGTGAATACAGAAAAAACTAACTATGGCTACACCTTC. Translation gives CASSVNTEKTNYGYTF.

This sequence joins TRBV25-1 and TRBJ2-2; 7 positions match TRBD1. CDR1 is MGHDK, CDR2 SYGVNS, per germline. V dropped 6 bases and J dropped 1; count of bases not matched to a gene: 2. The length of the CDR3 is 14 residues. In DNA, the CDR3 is TGTGCCAGCAGCCGACAGGGGAACACCGGGGAGCTGTTTTTT. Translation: CASSRQGNTGELFF. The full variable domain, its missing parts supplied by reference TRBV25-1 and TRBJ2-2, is EADIYQTPRYLVIGTGKKITLECSQTMGHDKMYWYQQDPGMELHLIHYSYGVNSTEKGDLSSESTVSRIRTEHFPLTLESARPSHTSQYLCASSRQGNTGELFFGEGSRLTVL.

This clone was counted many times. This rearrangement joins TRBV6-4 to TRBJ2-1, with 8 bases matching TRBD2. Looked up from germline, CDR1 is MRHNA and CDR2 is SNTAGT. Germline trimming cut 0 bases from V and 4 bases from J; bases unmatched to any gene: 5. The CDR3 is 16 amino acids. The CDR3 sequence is CASSDSGSGEYNEQFF. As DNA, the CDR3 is TGTGCCAGCAGTGACTCTGGTAGCGGGGAATACAATGAGCAGTTCTTC.

CDR3 sequence (DNA): TGTGCCATCAGTCGGGACAGGGGGCCGAACACTGAAGCTTTCTTT. Its protein product is CAISRDRGPNTEAFF. V and J are TRBV10-3 and TRBJ1-1, with TRBD1 matching over 12 bases. CDR3 size: 15 residues. Germline V gene sequence: CDR1 ENHRY, CDR2 SYGVKD. Losses at the gene ends were 5 bases for V and 1 base for J; bases not matched to a gene: 2.

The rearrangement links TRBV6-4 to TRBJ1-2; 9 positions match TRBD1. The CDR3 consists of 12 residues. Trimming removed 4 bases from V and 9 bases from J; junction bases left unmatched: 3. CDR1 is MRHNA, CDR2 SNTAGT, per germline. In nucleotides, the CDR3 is TGTGCCAGCAGTGCGGGACAGGGCCGCTACACCTTC. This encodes CASSAGQGRYTF.

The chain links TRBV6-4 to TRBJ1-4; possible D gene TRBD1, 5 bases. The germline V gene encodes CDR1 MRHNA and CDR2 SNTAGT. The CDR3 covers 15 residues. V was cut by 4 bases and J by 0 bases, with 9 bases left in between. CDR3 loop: CASSAGDSTNEKLFF. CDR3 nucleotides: TGTGCCAGCAGTGCGGGGGATTCAACTAATGAAAAACTGTTTTTT.

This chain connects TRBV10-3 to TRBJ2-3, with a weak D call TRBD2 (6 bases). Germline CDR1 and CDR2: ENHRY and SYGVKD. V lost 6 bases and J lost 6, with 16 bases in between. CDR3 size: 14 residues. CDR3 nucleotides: TGTGCCATCAGGCCGGGACTGGACGTGGATACGCAGTATTTT. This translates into CAIRPGLDVDTQYF.

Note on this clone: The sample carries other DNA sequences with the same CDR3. The CDR3 is CASSAYRGSGNTIYF. The DNA of the CDR3 is TGTGCCAGCAGCGCTTATCGGGGCTCTGGAAACACCATATATTTT. The rearrangement joins TRBV11-2 to TRBJ1-3, with D unclear. V was cut by 5 bases and J by 0 bases, with 11 bases left in between. The CDR3 loop spans 15 amino acids. The germline V gene encodes CDR1 SGHAT and CDR2 FQNNGV.

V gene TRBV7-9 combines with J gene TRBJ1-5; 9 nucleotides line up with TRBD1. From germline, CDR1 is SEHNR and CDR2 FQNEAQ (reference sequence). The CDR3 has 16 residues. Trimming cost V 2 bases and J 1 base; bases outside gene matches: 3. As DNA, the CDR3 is TGTGCCAGCAGCTTAACAGGGGGCAGGAGCAATCAGCCCCAGCATTTT. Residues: CASSLTGGRSNQPQHF.

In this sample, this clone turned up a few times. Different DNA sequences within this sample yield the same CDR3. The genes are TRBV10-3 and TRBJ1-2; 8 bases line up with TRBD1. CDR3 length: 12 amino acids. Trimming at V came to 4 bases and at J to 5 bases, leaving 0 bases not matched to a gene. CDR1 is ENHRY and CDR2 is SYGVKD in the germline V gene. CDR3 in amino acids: CAISGQGYGYTF. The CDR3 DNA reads TGTGCCATCAGTGGACAGGGGTATGGCTACACCTTC.

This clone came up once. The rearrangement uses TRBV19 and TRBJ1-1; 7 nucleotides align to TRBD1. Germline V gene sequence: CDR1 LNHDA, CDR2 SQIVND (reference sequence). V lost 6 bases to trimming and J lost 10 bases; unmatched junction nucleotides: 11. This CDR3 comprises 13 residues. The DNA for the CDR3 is TGTGCCAGTAGGGGACAGCTCTCGGAGGCAGCTTTCTTT. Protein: CASRGQLSEAAFF. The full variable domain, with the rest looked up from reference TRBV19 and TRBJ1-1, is DGGITQSPKYLFRKEGQNVTLSCEQNLNHDAMYWYRQDPGQGLRLIYYSQIVNDFQKGDIAEGYSVSREKKESFPLTVTSAQKNPTAFYLCASRGQLSEAAFFGQGTRLTVV.

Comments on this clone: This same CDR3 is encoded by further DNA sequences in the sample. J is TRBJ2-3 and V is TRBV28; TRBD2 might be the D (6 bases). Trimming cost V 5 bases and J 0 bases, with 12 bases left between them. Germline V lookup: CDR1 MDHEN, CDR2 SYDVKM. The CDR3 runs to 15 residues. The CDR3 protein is CASSLGTPSTDTQYF. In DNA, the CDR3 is TGTGCCAGCAGTCTCGGGACTCCTAGCACAGATACGCAGTATTTT. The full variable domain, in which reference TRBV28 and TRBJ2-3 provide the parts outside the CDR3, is DVKVTQSSRYLVKRTGEKVFLECVQDMDHENMFWYRQDPGLGLRLIYFSYDVKMKEKGDIPEGYSVSREKKERFSLILESASTNQTSMYLCASSLGTPSTDTQYFGPGTRLTVL.

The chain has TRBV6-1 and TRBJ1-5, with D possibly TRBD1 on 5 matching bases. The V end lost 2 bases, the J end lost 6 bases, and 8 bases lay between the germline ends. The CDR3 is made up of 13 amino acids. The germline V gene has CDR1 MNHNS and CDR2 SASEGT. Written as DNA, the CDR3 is TGTGCCAGCAGTGAATCTCAGGGTCAGCCCCAGCATTTT. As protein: CASSESQGQPQHF.